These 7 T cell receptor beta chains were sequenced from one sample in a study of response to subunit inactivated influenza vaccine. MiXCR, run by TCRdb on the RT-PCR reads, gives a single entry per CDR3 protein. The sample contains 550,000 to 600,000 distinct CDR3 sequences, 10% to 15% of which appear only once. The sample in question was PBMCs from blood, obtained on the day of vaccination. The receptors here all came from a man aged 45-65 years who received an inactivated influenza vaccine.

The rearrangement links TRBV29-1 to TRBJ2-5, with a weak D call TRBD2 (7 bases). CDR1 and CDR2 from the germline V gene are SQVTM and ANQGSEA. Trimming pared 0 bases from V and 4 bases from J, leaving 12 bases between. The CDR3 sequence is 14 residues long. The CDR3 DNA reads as TGCAGCGTTGAAGATCGGGGGGCCAGAGAGACCCAGTACTTC. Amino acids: CSVEDRGARETQYF.

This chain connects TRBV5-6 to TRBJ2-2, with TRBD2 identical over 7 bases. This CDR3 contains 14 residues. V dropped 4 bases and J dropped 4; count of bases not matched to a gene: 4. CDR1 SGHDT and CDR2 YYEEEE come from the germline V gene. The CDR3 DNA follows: TGTGCCAGCAGCCCTGGGACTATCACCGGGGAGCTGTTTTTT. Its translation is CASSPGTITGELFF.

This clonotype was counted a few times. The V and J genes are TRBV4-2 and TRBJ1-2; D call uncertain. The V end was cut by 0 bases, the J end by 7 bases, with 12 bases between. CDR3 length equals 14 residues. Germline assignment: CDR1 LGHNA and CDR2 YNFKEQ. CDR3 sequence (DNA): TGTGCCAGCAGCCAAGAAATGCCCGAGGGTGGCTACACCTTC. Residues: CASSQEMPEGGYTF.

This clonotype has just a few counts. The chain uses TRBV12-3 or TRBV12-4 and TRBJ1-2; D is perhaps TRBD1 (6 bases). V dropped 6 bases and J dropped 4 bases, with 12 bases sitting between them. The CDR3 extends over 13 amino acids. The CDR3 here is CASSLDSSYGYTF. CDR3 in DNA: TGTGCCAGCAGCCTGGACAGTTCCTATGGCTACACCTTC.

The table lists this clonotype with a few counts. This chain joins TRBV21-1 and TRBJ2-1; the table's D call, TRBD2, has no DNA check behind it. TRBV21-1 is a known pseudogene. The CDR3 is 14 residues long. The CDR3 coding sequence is TGTGCCAGCAGCAAGCGAATCGAGGGCAATGAGCAGTTCTTC. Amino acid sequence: CASSKRIEGNEQFF.

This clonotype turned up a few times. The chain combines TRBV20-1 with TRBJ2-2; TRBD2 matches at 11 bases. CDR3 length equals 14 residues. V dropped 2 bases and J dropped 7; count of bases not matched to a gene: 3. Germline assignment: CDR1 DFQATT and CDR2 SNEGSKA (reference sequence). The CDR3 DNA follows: TGCAGTGCTAGACCTAGCGGGAGGAACGGGGAGCTGTTTTTT. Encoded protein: CSARPSGRNGELFF.

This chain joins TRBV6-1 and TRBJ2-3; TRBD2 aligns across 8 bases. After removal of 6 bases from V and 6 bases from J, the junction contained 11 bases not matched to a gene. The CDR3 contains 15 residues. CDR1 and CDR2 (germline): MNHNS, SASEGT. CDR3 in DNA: TGTGCCAGCAGGGCTTCGGGAGGGCCAGGGGATACGCAGTATTTT. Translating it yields CASRASGGPGDTQYF.